The 19 T cell receptor beta chains reported below all come from one sample, sequenced in a study of T cell responses to AZD1222 COVID-19 vaccine. The method was immunoSEQ multiplex PCR; TCRdb's version includes in-frame clones alone and lacks a portion of them. This repertoire shows over 110,000 clones, 85% to 90% found once; its top ten account for 1.5% to 2%. The sequencing used peripheral blood, collected 28 days after the second AZD1222 dose. These receptors originate from an adult who received the AZD1222 COVID-19 vaccine.

The chain is built from TRBV6-2 or TRBV6-3 and TRBJ1-5; perhaps TRBD1 as D (5 bases). Looked up from germline, CDR1 is MNHEY and CDR2 is SVGEGT. The CDR3 length is 13 residues. Trimming took 4 bases from V and 6 from J, leaving 10 bases between them. The CDR3 coding sequence is TGTGCCAGCAGTTTCTCGGGGACTCAGCCCCAGCATTTT. Translating gives CASSFSGTQPQHF.

The CDR3 region has the DNA TGCAGCGTTGGGGGACGGCGGAGGGAGACCCAGTACTTC. This sequence encodes CSVGGRRRETQYF. The V gene is TRBV29-1, the J gene TRBJ2-5; D assignment may be TRBD1 or TRBD2 (5 bases each). With 4 bases removed from V and 5 bases from J, the gap between germline ends came to 14 bases. CDR1 SQVTM and CDR2 ANQGSEA come from the germline V gene. This CDR3 contains 13 residues.

The rearrangement links TRBV14 to TRBJ2-3; no clear D. The CDR3 has 15 residues. In germline, CDR1 is SGHDN, CDR2 FVKESK. V was trimmed by 5 bases and J by 0 bases, leaving 12 bases between them. In nucleotides, the CDR3 is TGTGCCAGCAGCGTACGCCTAACTAGCACAGATACGCAGTATTTT. Amino acids: CASSVRLTSTDTQYF.

This rearrangement joins TRBV27 to TRBJ2-1; either TRBD1 or TRBD2 may fit D (5 bases each). CDR1 and CDR2 from the germline V gene are MNHEY and SMNVEV (reference sequence). V was shortened by 3 bases and J by 4 bases, with 19 bases between the two germline ends. The CDR3 runs to 17 residues. CDR3 nucleotides: TGTGCCAGCAGTTTGAGCCCTCCCGGGACGGAGTACAATGAGCAGTTCTTC. This sequence encodes CASSLSPPGTEYNEQFF.

This chain connects TRBV10-2 to TRBJ1-2; 10 bases map to TRBD1. Germline V gene data show CDR1 as WSHSY and CDR2 as SAAADI. The CDR3 sequence is 17 residues long. V shed 0 bases, J shed 8 bases, and the junction held 12 bases outside the gene matches. CDR3 protein: CASSESRTGGKEYGYTF. As DNA, the CDR3 is TGCGCCAGCAGTGAGTCGAGGACAGGGGGAAAGGAATACGGCTACACCTTC.

V usage is TRBV3-1 (or the pseudogene TRBV3-2) and J usage is TRBJ2-1; 9 bases map to TRBD1. Trimming cost V 4 bases and J 5 bases; bases outside gene matches: 9. Germline V CDR1 and CDR2: LGHDT, YNNKEL (reference sequence). The CDR3 loop spans 16 amino acids. CDR3 DNA: TGTGCCAGCAGCCGAAGGACAGGGGCCCTAAACAATGAGCAGTTCTTC. This encodes CASSRRTGALNNEQFF.

The DNA for the CDR3 is TGTGCCAGCAGCTTTTCGGGAGGGACCTACGAGCAGTACTTC. Translating gives CASSFSGGTYEQYF. The V gene is TRBV7-8, the J gene TRBJ2-7, with TRBD2 identical over 8 bases. Germline V gives CDR1 SGHVS, CDR2 FQNEAQ. V was pared by 3 bases and J by 2 bases, with 3 bases of the junction left unmatched. CDR3 length: 14 amino acids. Together with reference TRBV7-8 and TRBJ2-7, the CDR3 gives the full variable domain: GAGVSQSPRYKVAKRGQDVALRCDPISGHVSLFWYQQALGQGPEFLTYFQNEAQLDKSGLPSDRFFAERPEGSVSTLKIQRTQQEDSAVYLCASSFSGGTYEQYFGPGTRLTVT.

The V and J genes are TRBV6-1 and TRBJ2-5; 10 nucleotides agree with TRBD2. This CDR3 has 16 amino acids. J gave up 5 bases and V 4 bases, and 10 bases lay outside the gene matches. Germline-derived CDR1 and CDR2 are MNHNS and SASEGT. DNA of the CDR3: TGTGCCAGCAGTGGGAGTAGCGGGGGGATCGGGGAGACCCAGTACTTC. Encoded protein: CASSGSSGGIGETQYF.

The V and J genes are TRBV11-2 and TRBJ2-1; tentatively, D is TRBD2 (6 bases). The CDR3 contains 13 residues. Germline CDR1 SGHAT, CDR2 FQNNGV. Trimming left V 5 bases short and J 2 bases short, with 7 bases between. DNA of the CDR3: TGTGCCAGCAGCCGCGGGACCTACAATGAGCAGTTCTTC. This encodes CASSRGTYNEQFF.

This chain joins TRBV24-1 and TRBJ1-2; D uncertain. CDR1 is KGHDR and CDR2 is SFDVKD in the germline V gene. CDR3 length: 12 amino acids. V lost 2 bases, J lost 3 bases, and 3 bases lay in between. This CDR3 reads CATSDWHYGYTF. In nucleotides, the CDR3 is TGTGCCACCAGTGATTGGCACTATGGCTACACCTTC.

The chain employs TRBV6-5 and TRBJ1-2; the D gene is possibly TRBD1 (5 bases). Germline V gene sequence: CDR1 MNHEY, CDR2 SVGAGI. With 0 bases removed from V and 6 bases from J, the gap between germline ends came to 8 bases. The CDR3 extends over 13 amino acids. CDR3 protein: CASSYSPGDGYTF. CDR3 coding DNA: TGTGCCAGCAGTTACTCGCCGGGGGATGGCTACACCTTC.

This clone was seen a few times. The chain combines TRBV2 with TRBJ2-7; TRBD2 agrees at 8 bases. From germline, CDR1 is SNHLY and CDR2 FYNNEI. The CDR3 spans 16 residues. V lost 5 bases, J lost 2 bases, and 11 bases stayed unmatched. DNA of the CDR3: TGTGCCAGCAGTCCTCCCAGCGGGGGCCGCCCCTACGAGCAGTACGTC. Amino acid sequence: CASSPPSGGRPYEQYV.

The chain has TRBV19 and TRBJ2-2; D may be TRBD1 (6 bases). Trimming stripped 1 base from V and 4 bases from J, with 10 bases between. The germline gives CDR1 LNHDA, CDR2 SQIVND (reference sequence). The CDR3 length is 15 residues. The CDR3 region is CASSIGTGFTGELFF. In DNA, the CDR3 is TGTGCCAGTAGTATAGGAACAGGGTTCACCGGGGAGCTGTTTTTT.

This clone was seen once. This chain joins TRBV6-5 and TRBJ1-4; 7 bases are a match to TRBD1. V lost 4 bases, J lost 7 bases, and 12 bases stayed unmatched. The V gene's germline CDR1 is MNHEY and CDR2 SVGAGI. This CDR3 region has 16 residues. Here the CDR3 DNA reads TGTGCCAGCAGTTCATTACAGGGGCCAGGAAGTGAAAAACTGTTTTTT. Amino acids: CASSSLQGPGSEKLFF.

The chain joins TRBV6-5 to TRBJ2-7, with TRBD2 matching over 13 bases. The CDR3 spans 15 residues. Germline V lookup: CDR1 MNHEY, CDR2 SVGAGI. The V segment lost 5 bases and the J segment 2 bases; nucleotides outside the gene matches: 3. The CDR3 DNA reads TGTGCCAGCAGTCCAGGGACTAGCGGGACCTACGAGCAGTACTTC. This encodes CASSPGTSGTYEQYF.

The chain is built from TRBV29-1 and TRBJ2-3, with 8 bases matching TRBD2. CDR3 length: 16 residues. J was trimmed by 4 bases and V by 1 base; bases with no gene match: 10. Germline V gene sequence: CDR1 SQVTM, CDR2 ANQGSEA. CDR3 sequence (DNA): TGCAGCGTTGAAGGTTTGCAGCGGGGGTTAGCAGATACGCAGTATTTT. Encoded protein: CSVEGLQRGLADTQYF.

The chain links TRBV21-1 to TRBJ1-4. TRBV21-1 is classified as a pseudogene. There are 14 residues in the CDR3. The CDR3 sequence: CASSKADGPDRLFF. Here the CDR3 DNA reads TGTGCCAGCAGCAAAGCCGATGGTCCCGATCGGCTGTTTTTT.

The V call is TRBV9, the J call TRBJ1-1; D gene unclear. From germline, CDR1 is SGDLS and CDR2 YYNGEE. This CDR3 is built from 14 residues. Deletions cut 0 bases from V and 2 bases from J, with 8 bases between. The CDR3, as DNA: TGTGCCAGCAGCGTAGTGGGAACAAACACTGAAGCTTTCTTT. Its translation: CASSVVGTNTEAFF.

The chain has TRBV15 and TRBJ1-5; D not certain. The germline V gene encodes CDR1 LNHNV and CDR2 YYDKDF (reference sequence). CDR3 length: 13 amino acids. The germline V and J ends were trimmed by 0 bases and 3 bases, with 3 bases remaining between them. The CDR3 is CATSRDHNQPQHF. In nucleotides, the CDR3 is TGTGCCACCAGCAGAGATCACAATCAGCCCCAGCATTTT.